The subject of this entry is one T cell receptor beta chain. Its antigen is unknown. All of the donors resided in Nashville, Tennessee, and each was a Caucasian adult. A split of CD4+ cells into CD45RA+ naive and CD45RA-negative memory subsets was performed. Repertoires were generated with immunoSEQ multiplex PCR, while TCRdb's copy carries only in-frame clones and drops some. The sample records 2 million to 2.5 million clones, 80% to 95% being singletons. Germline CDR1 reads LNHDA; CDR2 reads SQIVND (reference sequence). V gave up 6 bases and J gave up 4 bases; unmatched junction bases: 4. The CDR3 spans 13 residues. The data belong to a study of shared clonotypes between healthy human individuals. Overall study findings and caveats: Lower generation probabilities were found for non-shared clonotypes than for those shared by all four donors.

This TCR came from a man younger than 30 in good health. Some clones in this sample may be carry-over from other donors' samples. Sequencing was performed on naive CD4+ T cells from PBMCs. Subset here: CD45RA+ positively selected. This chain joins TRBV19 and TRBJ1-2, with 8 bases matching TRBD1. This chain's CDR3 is CASSRTGTYGYTF. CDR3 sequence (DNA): TGTGCCAGTAGCCGGACAGGGACCTATGGCTACACCTTC.